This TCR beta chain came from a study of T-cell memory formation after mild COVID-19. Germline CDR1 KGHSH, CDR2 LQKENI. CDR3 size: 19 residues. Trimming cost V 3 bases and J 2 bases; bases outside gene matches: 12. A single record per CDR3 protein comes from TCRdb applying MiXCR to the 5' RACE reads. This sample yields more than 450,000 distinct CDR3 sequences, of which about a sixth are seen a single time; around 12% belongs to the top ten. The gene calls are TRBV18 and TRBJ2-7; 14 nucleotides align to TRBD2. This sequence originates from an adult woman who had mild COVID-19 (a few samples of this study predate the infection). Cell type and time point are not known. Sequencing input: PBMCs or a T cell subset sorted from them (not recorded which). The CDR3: CASSPSAGTSGRSAYEQYF. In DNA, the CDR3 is TGTGCCAGCTCACCGTCCGCCGGGACTAGCGGGAGAAGCGCCTACGAGCAGTACTTC.